This TCR beta chain is from a study of cytomegalovirus exposure and HLA in healthy donors. The overall study: In a later analysis, the roughly 120 validation repertoires were reported to have used the same platform as the 650 to 800 first-cohort repertoires. Findings and caveats of the study: Most TCR sequences proved rare, with some public TCRs found in many donors. It was 150 to 200 TCR beta chains that were listed as cytomegalovirus-associated.

The donors belonged to the roughly 120-subject validation cohort, separate from the approximately 700-subject first cohort. Regarding this clone: Its antigen remains unknown.

Clones were read by immunoSEQ multiplex PCR, and TCRdb kept only the in-frame ones, dropping some. This sample has 260,000 or so clones; 90% occur once, and the top ten carry 3% to 3.5%. The sequenced material came from PBMCs. This TCR derives from a woman younger than 45 in good health and CMV-seronegative.

The CDR3 here is CSVGDEQFF. CDR3 nucleotide sequence: TGCAGCGTTGGGGATGAGCAGTTCTTC. This chain connects TRBV29-1 to TRBJ2-1; D ambiguous. Germline values: CDR1 SQVTM, CDR2 ANQGSEA. This CDR3 spans 9 amino acids. The V end was cut by 4 bases, the J end by 8 bases, with 3 bases between.